One sample yielded the 18 T cell receptor beta chains listed below, sequenced in a study of T cell responses to AZD1222 COVID-19 vaccine. TCRdb keeps only in-frame clones here, not all; method: immunoSEQ multiplex PCR. Of 92,000 or so clones listed, roughly nine tenths are singletons. The sequences come from peripheral blood, collected on day 0 of AZD1222 vaccination. The receptors shown here come from an adult in good health.

J is TRBJ2-3 and V is TRBV6-5; D is unclear. This CDR3 has 14 residues. From germline, CDR1 is MNHEY and CDR2 SVGAGI. V lost 6 bases to trimming and J lost 0 bases, with 10 bases between them. The chain's CDR3 is CASSPVASTDTQYF. The CDR3 DNA reads TGTGCCAGCAGCCCAGTGGCCAGCACAGATACGCAGTATTTT.

The chain has TRBV9 and TRBJ2-5; maybe TRBD2 (5 bases). V lost 0 bases, J lost 6 bases, and 12 bases lay in between. Germline lookup yields CDR1 SGDLS and CDR2 YYNGEE. The CDR3 has 14 amino acids. CDR3 DNA: TGTGCCAGCAGCGTAGATCCGGGGTTAAAGACCCAGTACTTC. It is translated as CASSVDPGLKTQYF.

This clone occurred a few times. The genes are TRBV6-4 and TRBJ2-1, with 13 positions matching TRBD2. Looked up from germline, CDR1 is MRHNA and CDR2 is SNTAGT. The CDR3 runs to 19 residues. After removal of 3 bases from V and 8 bases from J, the junction contained 16 bases not matched to a gene. CDR3 DNA sequence: TGTGCCAGCAGTGAGTCCGCCGAACTAGCGGGGGGGCCAGGGTATGAGCAGTTCTTC. Translating gives CASSESAELAGGPGYEQFF.

V is TRBV3-1 (or the pseudogene TRBV3-2) and J is TRBJ1-5, with 8 bases matching TRBD1. Germline CDR1 and CDR2: LGHDT and YNNKEL (reference sequence). The CDR3 totals 14 residues. Trimming removed 4 bases from V and 10 bases from J; junction bases left unmatched: 9. This CDR3 reads CASSPGQGGLPQHF. The DNA for the CDR3 is TGTGCCAGCAGCCCAGGACAGGGAGGCCTCCCCCAGCATTTT.

This chain joins TRBV11-2 and TRBJ2-1, with 10 bases lining up with TRBD2. Germline CDR1 SGHAT, CDR2 FQNNGV. V dropped 5 bases and J dropped 10; count of bases not matched to a gene: 11. This CDR3 comprises 15 residues. The CDR3 DNA sequence: TGTGCCAGCAGCCTACGGGGGACTAGCGACATCGAGCAGTTCTTC. This gives the protein CASSLRGTSDIEQFF.

This chain joins TRBV27 and TRBJ1-5; 7 bases map to TRBD1. The length of the CDR3 is 14 residues. The V segment lost 4 bases and the J segment 9 bases; nucleotides outside the gene matches: 9. From germline, CDR1 is MNHEY and CDR2 SMNVEV (reference sequence). This CDR3 is CASSWGRGSRPQHF. CDR3 in DNA: TGTGCCAGCAGTTGGGGCAGGGGGTCCAGGCCCCAGCATTTT.

This clone was seen once. The chain employs TRBV3-1 (or the pseudogene TRBV3-2) and TRBJ1-2, with D maybe TRBD1 (5 bases). Germline CDR1 LGHDT, CDR2 YNNKEL (reference sequence). The CDR3 totals 14 residues. V was shortened by 1 base and J by 8 bases, with 14 bases between the two germline ends. CDR3 nucleotide sequence: TGTGCCAGCAGCCAAGGGGGCAGGGACGGCGGCTACACCTTC. It specifies CASSQGGRDGGYTF.

This chain links TRBV6-5 with TRBJ2-7, with TRBD1 identical over 7 bases. The CDR3 consists of 13 residues. From germline, CDR1 is MNHEY and CDR2 SVGAGI. Losses at the gene ends were 8 bases for V and 3 bases for J; bases not matched to a gene: 7. CDR3 protein: CASSTGLDYEQYF. The CDR3 nucleotides are TGTGCCAGCTCGACAGGGTTGGACTACGAGCAGTACTTC.

The chain employs TRBV2 and TRBJ1-5, with 10 nucleotides matching TRBD1. Trimming at V came to 7 bases and at J to 4 bases, leaving 13 bases not matched to a gene. Germline V CDR1 and CDR2: SNHLY, FYNNEI. The CDR3 loop spans 17 amino acids. In DNA form, the CDR3 reads TGTGCCAGCACCAGACAGGGGGCGACCGCACCTAATCAGCCCCAGCATTTT. Translation gives CASTRQGATAPNQPQHF.

The chain recombines TRBV7-9 with TRBJ1-1, with a weak D call TRBD1 (5 bases). With 7 bases removed from V and 1 base from J, the gap between germline ends came to 13 bases. The CDR3 contains 14 residues. Per the germline V gene, CDR1 is SEHNR and CDR2 is FQNEAQ (reference sequence). CDR3 sequence: CASTGGAANTEAFF. The DNA of the CDR3 is TGTGCCAGCACGGGAGGGGCAGCGAACACTGAAGCTTTCTTT.

The V and J genes are TRBV6-5 and TRBJ1-6; weak D call: TRBD1 (5 bases). V lost 6 bases, J lost 6 bases, and 15 bases lay in between. The CDR3 spans 15 residues. CDR1 and CDR2 (germline): MNHEY, SVGAGI. The CDR3 reads CASRGLGVTNSPLHF. The CDR3 nucleotides read TGTGCCAGCAGGGGGTTGGGGGTTACTAATTCACCCCTCCACTTT.

The chain links TRBV2 to TRBJ1-4, with 7 bases matching TRBD1. The V segment lost 6 bases and the J segment 8 bases; nucleotides outside the gene matches: 9. From germline, CDR1 is SNHLY and CDR2 FYNNEI. The CDR3 is 14 amino acids. The CDR3 DNA is TGTGCCAGCAGGGACACAGGGGTTCGAGAAAAACTGTTTTTT. Amino acids: CASRDTGVREKLFF.

This clone occurred once. The chain links TRBV19 to TRBJ1-1; tentatively, D is TRBD1 (5 bases). The CDR3 totals 15 residues. The germline V and J ends were trimmed by 5 bases and 4 bases, with 17 bases remaining between them. CDR1 LNHDA and CDR2 SQIVND come from the germline V gene (reference sequence). The CDR3, as DNA: TGTGCCAGTAGTGTGCCCAGAAGGGGTGTCACTGAAGCTTTCTTT. This sequence encodes CASSVPRRGVTEAFF.

The chain employs TRBV11-2 and TRBJ2-6, with D perhaps TRBD2 (5 bases). The V gene's germline CDR1 is SGHAT and CDR2 FQNNGV. With 2 bases removed from V and 0 bases from J, the gap between germline ends came to 14 bases. There are 18 residues in the CDR3. CDR3 sequence (DNA): TGTGCCAGCAGCTTACTTGGTAGCGTGAACTCTGGGGCCAACGTCCTGACTTTC. Amino acid sequence: CASSLLGSVNSGANVLTF.

The genes are TRBV6-2 or TRBV6-3 and TRBJ1-1; TRBD1 matches at 8 bases. The CDR3 is 15 residues long. V was clipped by 5 bases and J by 0 bases; unmatched bases: 5. Looked up from germline, CDR1 is MNHEY and CDR2 is SVGEGT. This CDR3 reads CASSPIQGVNTEAFF. The CDR3 DNA follows: TGTGCCAGCAGTCCAATACAGGGGGTGAACACTGAAGCTTTCTTT.

The CDR3 coding sequence is TGTGCCAGCTTGACCGTACAGGGGCATCAGCCCCAGCATTTT. Protein sequence: CASLTVQGHQPQHF. The chain joins TRBV28 to TRBJ1-5; TRBD1 agrees at 7 bases. This CDR3 is built from 14 residues. Trimming removed 8 bases from V and 5 bases from J; junction bases left unmatched: 9. Germline CDR1 reads MDHEN; CDR2 reads SYDVKM. The full variable domain, rest sourced from reference TRBV28 and TRBJ1-5, is DVKVTQSSRYLVKRTGEKVFLECVQDMDHENMFWYRQDPGLGLRLIYFSYDVKMKEKGDIPEGYSVSREKKERFSLILESASTNQTSMYLCASLTVQGHQPQHFGDGTRLSIL.

This clone was recorded at least ten times. The chain recombines TRBV6-2 or TRBV6-3 with TRBJ2-7; the D gene is possibly TRBD1 (6 bases). Germline V gene sequence: CDR1 MNHEY, CDR2 SVGEGT. The CDR3 totals 15 residues. The V and J ends lost 3 bases and 1 base respectively, with 13 bases between them. The CDR3 bases are TGTGCCAGCAGTTATCAAAGGGGGTATTCCTACGAGCAGTACTTC. It encodes CASSYQRGYSYEQYF.

V is TRBV9 and J is TRBJ2-2, with a tentative D call TRBD1 (6 bases). V shed 0 bases and J shed 1 base, with 7 bases lying between them. The V gene's germline CDR1 is SGDLS and CDR2 YYNGEE. There are 15 residues in the CDR3. The CDR3 reads CASSVEGENTGELFF. Written as DNA, the CDR3 is TGTGCCAGCAGCGTAGAGGGGGAGAACACCGGGGAGCTGTTTTTT.